Below are 28 T cell receptor beta chains sequenced from a single sample in a study of cytomegalovirus exposure and HLA in healthy donors. Primers included in the PCR were 60 Vbeta and 13 Jbeta primers. The assay was immunoSEQ multiplex PCR, and TCRdb's table has in-frame clones only and misses some. The sample's table shows about 130,000 clones. The source material was PBMCs. The source of these receptors is a woman between 35 and 50 years old in good health and CMV-seropositive.

CDR3 residues: CASSLDGYGYTF. As DNA, the CDR3 is TGTGCCAGCAGCTTAGACGGCTATGGCTACACCTTC. V is TRBV7-2 and J is TRBJ1-2; D is uncertain. The V gene's germline CDR1 is SGHTA and CDR2 FQGNSA. Trimming left V 1 base short and J 4 bases short, with 4 bases between. The CDR3 has 12 amino acids.

The rearrangement joins TRBV9 to TRBJ1-1; D is undetermined. Germline V CDR1 and CDR2: SGDLS, YYNGEE. The CDR3 loop spans 14 amino acids. The V and J ends lost 5 bases and 0 bases respectively, with 11 bases between them. As DNA, the CDR3 is TGTGCCAGCAGTCCGATATCAGTGAACACTGAAGCTTTCTTT. Amino acid sequence: CASSPISVNTEAFF.

This chain joins TRBV7-8 and TRBJ2-7; 7 positions match TRBD2. The CDR3 consists of 14 residues. Germline V CDR1 and CDR2: SGHVS, FQNEAQ. V lost 1 base and J lost 3; bases outside the gene matches: 3. In DNA, the CDR3 is TGTGCCAGCAGCTTAGGCGGGAGCCTCTACGAGCAGTACTTC. This sequence encodes CASSLGGSLYEQYF.

The genes are TRBV27 and TRBJ2-5, with 8 bases that match TRBD1. The CDR3 sequence is 16 residues long. After removal of 2 bases from V and 5 bases from J, the junction contained 10 bases not matched to a gene. From germline, CDR1 is MNHEY and CDR2 SMNVEV (reference sequence). The CDR3 spells CASSLKSGGHWETQYF. The CDR3 DNA is TGTGCCAGCAGTTTAAAATCAGGGGGCCATTGGGAGACCCAGTACTTC.

The J gene is TRBJ2-7, the V gene TRBV15, with 7 bases identical to TRBD1. The ends lost 1 base at V and 12 bases at J; junction bases unmatched: 9. Germline CDR1 is LNHNV and CDR2 is YYDKDF (reference sequence). This CDR3 has 13 residues. CDR3 nucleotide sequence: TGTGCCACCAGCAGAGGCCAGGGGGAAGGACGGTACTTC. Translating it yields CATSRGQGEGRYF.

V is TRBV19 and J is TRBJ1-5; 7 bases line up with TRBD1. Germline V gene sequence: CDR1 LNHDA, CDR2 SQIVND (reference sequence). The CDR3 extends over 15 amino acids. The trim removed 4 bases at V and 4 bases at J, leaving 7 bases unmatched. CDR3 in amino acids: CASSNRQGRNQPQHF. In DNA, the CDR3 is TGTGCCAGTAGTAATCGACAGGGAAGAAATCAGCCCCAGCATTTT.

CDR3 coding DNA: TGTGCCAGCAGTTTAAGCCCTAACTATGGCTACACCTTC. It yields the protein CASSLSPNYGYTF. The chain is built from TRBV27 and TRBJ1-2; D not resolved. This CDR3 is 13 amino acids long. CDR1 MNHEY and CDR2 SMNVEV come from the germline V gene (reference sequence). V was clipped by 2 bases and J by 0 bases, with 4 bases between them.

The chain couples TRBV5-4 to TRBJ2-3; D possibly corresponds to TRBD2 (6 bases). The V end was cut by 4 bases, the J end by 1 base, with 7 bases between. Germline-derived CDR1 and CDR2 are SGHNT and YYREEE (reference sequence). This CDR3 spans 13 amino acids. CDR3 sequence reads: CASSRGGTDTQYF. The CDR3 bases are TGTGCCAGCAGCCGCGGGGGCACAGATACGCAGTATTTT.

The chain employs TRBV29-1 and TRBJ2-1, with a tentative D call TRBD2 (5 bases). From germline, CDR1 is SQVTM and CDR2 ANQGSEA. The V end was cut by 4 bases, the J end by 9 bases, with 16 bases between. The CDR3 extends over 13 amino acids. CDR3: CSVARVYGGEQFF. For the CDR3, the DNA is TGCAGCGTTGCCCGGGTCTACGGAGGTGAGCAGTTCTTC.

V usage is TRBV2 and J usage is TRBJ1-2; maybe TRBD1 (6 bases). V dropped 0 bases and J dropped 4 bases, with 18 bases sitting between them. The germline CDR1 and CDR2 sequences are SNHLY and FYNNEI. This CDR3 has 17 residues. The CDR3 DNA sequence: TGTGCCAGCAGTGAAGCGTCTGGGGGCAGCCGTCGCTATGGCTACACCTTC. Translation gives CASSEASGGSRRYGYTF.

The genes are TRBV28 and TRBJ1-2, with D possibly being TRBD1 (6 bases). V gave up 3 bases and J gave up 2 bases, with 13 bases separating them. This CDR3 is 15 amino acids long. Germline loops: CDR1 MDHEN, CDR2 SYDVKM. DNA of the CDR3: TGTGCCAGCAGTTTCATCAGGGGTTTGAACTATGGCTACACCTTC. Translating it yields CASSFIRGLNYGYTF.

This chain connects TRBV12-5 to TRBJ1-2; 9 bases line up with TRBD1. Per germline, CDR1 LGHNT and CDR2 FRNRAP. The CDR3 runs 14 residues. V was clipped by 5 bases and J by 6 bases; unmatched bases: 7. CDR3 bases: TGTGCTAGTGGTCCGGGGACAGGGATTCATGGCTACACCTTC. It codes for CASGPGTGIHGYTF.

This chain uses TRBV5-6 with TRBJ2-5; 10 bases are a match to TRBD1. The end of the DNA fits TRBJ2-7 better, so the J call may be wrong. Germline CDR1 is SGHDT and CDR2 is YYEEEE. The CDR3 loop spans 13 amino acids. CDR3 amino acids: CASSRQGASEQYF. The CDR3 bases are TGTGCCAGCAGCCGACAGGGGGCCAGCGAGCAGTACTTC.

Points on this clone: Other DNA variants within this sample encode the same CDR3. This chain links TRBV7-9 with TRBJ2-1; 13 bases fit TRBD2. V trimming: 1 base; J trimming: 4 bases; junction bases outside the gene matches: 4. The CDR3 consists of 17 residues. From germline, CDR1 is SEHNR and CDR2 FQNEAQ (reference sequence). In DNA, the CDR3 is TGTGCCAGCAGCTTAGGAGGACTAGCGGGAGTTTACAATGAGCAGTTCTTC. It codes for CASSLGGLAGVYNEQFF.

The chain links TRBV9 to TRBJ2-2, with D possibly being TRBD1 (5 bases). The CDR3 is 16 residues long. V was trimmed by 5 bases and J by 1 base, leaving 15 bases between them. Germline CDR1 reads SGDLS; CDR2 reads YYNGEE. CDR3 bases: TGTGCCAGCAGTCATGCCGGCAGGGTGAACACCGGGGAGCTGTTTTTT. Protein sequence: CASSHAGRVNTGELFF.

The chain combines TRBV5-5 with TRBJ2-1, with 10 nucleotides matching TRBD1. Germline CDR1 and CDR2: SGHKS and YYEKEE (reference sequence). This CDR3 has 14 amino acids. Losses at the gene ends were 4 bases for V and 6 bases for J; bases not matched to a gene: 4. CDR3 loop: CASSRDRGLNEQFF. For the CDR3, the DNA is TGTGCCAGCAGCAGGGACAGGGGACTCAATGAGCAGTTCTTC.

This chain uses TRBV5-1 with TRBJ2-1; TRBD1 might be the D (5 bases). V was clipped by 0 bases and J by 0 bases, with 7 bases between them. The CDR3 sequence is 15 residues long. The germline CDR1 and CDR2 sequences are SGHRS and YFSETQ. CDR3 protein: CASSLGQNSYNEQFF. CDR3 DNA sequence: TGCGCCAGCAGCTTGGGACAGAACTCCTACAATGAGCAGTTCTTC.

The rearrangement joins TRBV7-9 to TRBJ1-1; D is undetermined. Germline V gene sequence: CDR1 SEHNR, CDR2 FQNEAQ (reference sequence). The CDR3 extends over 11 amino acids. Deletions cut 2 bases from V and 6 bases from J, with 4 bases between. CDR3 sequence (DNA): TGTGCCAGCAGCTTAACGGCTGAAGCTTTCTTT. This codes for CASSLTAEAFF.

The chain couples TRBV6-5 to TRBJ2-5; TRBD1 is a possible D gene (6 bases). The J call may be mistaken, given a closer DNA end match to TRBJ2-7. CDR3 length: 15 residues. From germline, CDR1 is MNHEY and CDR2 SVGAGI. Here the CDR3 DNA reads TGTGCCAGCAGTTACTCAGTGGGGGCCGGCTACGAGCAGTACTTC. Translated, it gives CASSYSVGAGYEQYF.

CDR3 in amino acids: CASSYSYRGQTEAFF. The CDR3 DNA follows: TGTGCCAGCAGTTACTCCTACAGGGGGCAAACTGAAGCTTTCTTT. The chain carries TRBV6-5 and TRBJ1-1, with 9 bases identical to TRBD1. The CDR3 extends over 15 amino acids. CDR1 MNHEY and CDR2 SVGAGI come from the germline V gene. V shed 0 bases and J 5 bases; nucleotides not matched to a gene: 4.

The CDR3 reads CASTQPGGAFF. Written as DNA, the CDR3 is TGTGCCAGCACTCAACCCGGGGGAGCTTTCTTT. The chain recombines TRBV28 with TRBJ1-1; D perhaps matches TRBD1 (5 bases). This CDR3 spans 11 amino acids. CDR1 is MDHEN, CDR2 SYDVKM, per germline. Trimming left V 7 bases short and J 10 bases short, with 13 bases between.

V and J are TRBV7-6 and TRBJ2-1; 9 bases agree with TRBD2. CDR1 is SGHVS and CDR2 is FNYEAQ in the germline V gene. The trim removed 5 bases at V and 5 bases at J, leaving 10 bases unmatched. The CDR3 is 16 residues long. The CDR3 coding sequence is TGTGCCAGCAGCCAAATCATTGGCGGGAGGGACAATGAGCAGTTCTTC. Its translation is CASSQIIGGRDNEQFF.

This chain joins TRBV28 and TRBJ2-5, with D uncertain. The CDR3 covers 11 residues. V gave up 6 bases and J gave up 3 bases, with 5 bases separating them. CDR1 MDHEN and CDR2 SYDVKM come from the germline V gene. CDR3 DNA: TGTGCCAGCAGCCTCGAAGAGACCCAGTACTTC. It translates to CASSLEETQYF.

The chain combines TRBV19 with TRBJ2-2, with 7 bases lining up with TRBD2. V shed 2 bases, J shed 7 bases, and the junction held 4 bases outside the gene matches. Germline loops: CDR1 LNHDA, CDR2 SQIVND (reference sequence). There are 14 residues in the CDR3. The CDR3 protein is CASSISGMSGELFF. The DNA for the CDR3 is TGTGCCAGTAGTATAAGCGGGATGAGCGGGGAGCTGTTTTTT.

The chain recombines TRBV7-8 with TRBJ2-1; 7 bases fit TRBD2. This CDR3 is 14 amino acids long. Per the germline V gene, CDR1 is SGHVS and CDR2 is FQNEAQ. Trimming removed 2 bases from V and 9 bases from J; junction bases left unmatched: 7. The CDR3 protein is CASSLTSATGEQFF. The CDR3 DNA is TGTGCCAGCAGCTTAACTAGCGCGACGGGTGAGCAGTTCTTC.

The genes are TRBV28 and TRBJ1-5, with TRBD1 matching 7 bases. Germline CDR1 is MDHEN and CDR2 is SYDVKM. V shed 4 bases, J shed 5 bases, and the junction held 5 bases outside the gene matches. This CDR3 has 14 residues. CDR3 loop: CASSSDRADQPQHF. CDR3 sequence (DNA): TGTGCCAGCAGTTCCGACAGGGCCGATCAGCCCCAGCATTTT.

The J gene is TRBJ2-1, the V gene TRBV11-2; 8 bases are shared with TRBD2. The CDR3 sequence is 15 residues long. Per germline, CDR1 SGHAT and CDR2 FQNNGV. V dropped 1 base and J dropped 10; count of bases not matched to a gene: 9. In nucleotides, the CDR3 is TGTGCCAGCAGCTTAGGGCTAGCGGGCCCCTTGGAGCAGTTCTTC. Translation: CASSLGLAGPLEQFF.

This sequence joins TRBV11-2 and TRBJ1-1, with D possibly being TRBD1 (6 bases). There are 14 residues in the CDR3. Germline V lookup: CDR1 SGHAT, CDR2 FQNNGV. V dropped 1 base and J dropped 1 base, with 7 bases sitting between them. The CDR3 loop is CASSLATGNTEAFF. CDR3 in DNA: TGTGCCAGCAGCTTAGCGACAGGGAACACTGAAGCTTTCTTT.